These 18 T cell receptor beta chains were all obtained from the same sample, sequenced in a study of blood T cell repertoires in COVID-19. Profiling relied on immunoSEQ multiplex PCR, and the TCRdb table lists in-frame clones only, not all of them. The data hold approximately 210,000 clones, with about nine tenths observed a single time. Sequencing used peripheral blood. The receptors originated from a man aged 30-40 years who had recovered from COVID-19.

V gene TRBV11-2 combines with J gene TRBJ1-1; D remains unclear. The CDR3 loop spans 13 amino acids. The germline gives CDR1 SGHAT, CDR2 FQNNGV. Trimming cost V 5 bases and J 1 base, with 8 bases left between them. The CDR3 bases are TGTGCCAGCAGCCCTCCAGGGAACACTGAAGCTTTCTTT. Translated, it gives CASSPPGNTEAFF.

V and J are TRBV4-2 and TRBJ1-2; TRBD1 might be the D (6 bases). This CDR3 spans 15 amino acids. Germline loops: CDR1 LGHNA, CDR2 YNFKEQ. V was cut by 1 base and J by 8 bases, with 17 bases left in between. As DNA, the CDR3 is TGTGCCAGCAGCCAAGCATCAGGGGCTGGGCCCGGCTACACCTTC. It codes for CASSQASGAGPGYTF.

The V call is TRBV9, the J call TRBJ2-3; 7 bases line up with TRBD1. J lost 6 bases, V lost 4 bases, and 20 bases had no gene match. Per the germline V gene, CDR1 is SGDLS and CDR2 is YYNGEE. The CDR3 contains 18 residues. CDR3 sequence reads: CASSHRVGGTEDVDTQYF. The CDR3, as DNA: TGTGCCAGCAGCCATAGGGTGGGTGGGACAGAGGATGTTGATACGCAGTATTTT.

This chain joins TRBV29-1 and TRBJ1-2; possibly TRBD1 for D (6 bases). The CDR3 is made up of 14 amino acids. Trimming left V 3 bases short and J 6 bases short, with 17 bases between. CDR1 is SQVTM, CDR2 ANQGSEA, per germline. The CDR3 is CSVEGSGDFDGYTF. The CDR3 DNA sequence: TGCAGCGTTGAGGGATCAGGGGATTTTGATGGCTACACCTTC.

CDR3 DNA sequence: TGTGCCAGCAGTGAATGGGGCAGGGTCAAACAGCCCCAGCATTTT. This encodes CASSEWGRVKQPQHF. The chain carries TRBV25-1 and TRBJ1-5; perhaps TRBD1 as D (5 bases). Germline V CDR1 and CDR2: MGHDK, SYGVNS. The CDR3 totals 15 residues. V lost 1 base, J lost 7 bases, and 14 bases lay in between. Together with reference TRBV25-1 and TRBJ1-5, the CDR3 gives the full variable domain: EADIYQTPRYLVIGTGKKITLECSQTMGHDKMYWYQQDPGMELHLIHYSYGVNSTEKGDLSSESTVSRIRTEHFPLTLESARPSHTSQYLCASSEWGRVKQPQHFGDGTRLSIL.

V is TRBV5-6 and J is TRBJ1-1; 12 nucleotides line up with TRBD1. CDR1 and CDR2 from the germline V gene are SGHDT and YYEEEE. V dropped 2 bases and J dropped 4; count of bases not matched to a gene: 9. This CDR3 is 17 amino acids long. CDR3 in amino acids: CASSFLGGTGGGTEAFF. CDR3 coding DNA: TGTGCCAGCAGCTTTCTTGGAGGGACAGGGGGCGGCACTGAAGCTTTCTTT.

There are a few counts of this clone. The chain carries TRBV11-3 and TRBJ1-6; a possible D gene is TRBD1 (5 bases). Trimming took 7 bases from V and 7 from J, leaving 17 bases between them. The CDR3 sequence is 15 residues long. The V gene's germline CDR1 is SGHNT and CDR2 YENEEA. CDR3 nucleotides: TGTGCCAGCAACTCAGGGAGGGTTTGGAATTCACCCCTCCACTTT. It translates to CASNSGRVWNSPLHF.

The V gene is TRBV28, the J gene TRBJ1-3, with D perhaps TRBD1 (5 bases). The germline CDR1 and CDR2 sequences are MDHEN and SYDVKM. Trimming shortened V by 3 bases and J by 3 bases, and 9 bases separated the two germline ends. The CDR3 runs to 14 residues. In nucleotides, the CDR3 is TGTGCCAGCAGTTTCCCCAGGGTTGGAAACACCATATATTTT. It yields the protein CASSFPRVGNTIYF.

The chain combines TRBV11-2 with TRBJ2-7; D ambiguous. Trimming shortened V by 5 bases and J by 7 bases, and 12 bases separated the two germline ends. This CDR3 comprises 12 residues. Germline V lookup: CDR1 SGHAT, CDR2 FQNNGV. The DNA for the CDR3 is TGTGCCAGCAGCCCACCCTCGAGAGAGCAGTACTTC. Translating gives CASSPPSREQYF.

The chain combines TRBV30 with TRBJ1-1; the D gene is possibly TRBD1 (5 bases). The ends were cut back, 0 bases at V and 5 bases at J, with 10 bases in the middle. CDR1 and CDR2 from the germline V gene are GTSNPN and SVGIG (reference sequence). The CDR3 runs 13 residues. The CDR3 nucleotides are TGTGCCTGGAGTGTGGGGCAGGGAACTGAAGCTTTCTTT. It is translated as CAWSVGQGTEAFF. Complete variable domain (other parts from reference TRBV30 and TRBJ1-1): SQTIHQWPATLVQPVGSPLSLECTVEGTSNPNLYWYRQAAGRGLQLLFYSVGIGQISSEVPQNLSASRPQDRQFILSSKKLLLSDSGFYLCAWSVGQGTEAFFGQGTRLTVV.

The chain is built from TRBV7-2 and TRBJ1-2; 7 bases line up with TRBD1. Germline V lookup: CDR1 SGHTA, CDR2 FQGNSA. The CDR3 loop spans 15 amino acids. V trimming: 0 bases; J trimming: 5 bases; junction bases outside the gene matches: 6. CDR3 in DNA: TGTGCCAGCAGCTTAGCGCAGGGGGTTTGGTATGGCTACACCTTC. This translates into CASSLAQGVWYGYTF.

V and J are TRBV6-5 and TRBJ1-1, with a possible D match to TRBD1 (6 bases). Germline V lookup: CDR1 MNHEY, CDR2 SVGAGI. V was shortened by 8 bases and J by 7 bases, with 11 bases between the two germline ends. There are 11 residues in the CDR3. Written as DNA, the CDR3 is TGTGCCAGCGCGAAAGGGGGTGAAGCTTTCTTT. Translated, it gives CASAKGGEAFF.

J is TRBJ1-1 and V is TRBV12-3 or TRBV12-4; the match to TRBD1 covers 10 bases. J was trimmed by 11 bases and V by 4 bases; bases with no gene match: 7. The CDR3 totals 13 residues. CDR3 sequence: CASSSGTGAWAFF. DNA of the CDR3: TGTGCCAGCAGTTCCGGGACAGGGGCTTGGGCTTTCTTT.

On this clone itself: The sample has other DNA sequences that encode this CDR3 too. The CDR3 nucleotides read TGCGCCAGCAGCTCGAGGATCATGAACACTGAAGCTTTCTTT. Translated, it gives CASSSRIMNTEAFF. The chain links TRBV5-1 to TRBJ1-1, with unresolved D. This CDR3 contains 14 residues. Germline CDR1 reads SGHRS; CDR2 reads YFSETQ. V was trimmed by 3 bases and J by 0 bases, leaving 9 bases between them.

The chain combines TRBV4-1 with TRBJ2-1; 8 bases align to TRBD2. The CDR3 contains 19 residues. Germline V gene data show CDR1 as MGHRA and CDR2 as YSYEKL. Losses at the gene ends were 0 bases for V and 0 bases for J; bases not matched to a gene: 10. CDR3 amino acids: CASSQELAGGPRSYNEQFF. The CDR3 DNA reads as TGCGCCAGCAGCCAAGAGCTCGCGGGGGGACCACGCTCCTACAATGAGCAGTTCTTC.

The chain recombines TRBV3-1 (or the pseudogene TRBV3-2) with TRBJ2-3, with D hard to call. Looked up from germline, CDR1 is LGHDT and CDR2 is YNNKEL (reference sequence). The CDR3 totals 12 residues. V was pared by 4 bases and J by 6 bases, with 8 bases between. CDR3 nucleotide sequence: TGTGCCAGCAGCCCCATGGAGGATACGCAGTATTTT. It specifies CASSPMEDTQYF.

This chain's CDR3 is CASSLGREPQFF. The CDR3 nucleotides are TGTGCCAGCAGCTTAGGTCGGGAGCCGCAGTTCTTC. The chain carries TRBV11-3 and TRBJ2-1, with D perhaps matching TRBD2 (6 bases). V was shortened by 1 base and J by 12 bases, with 10 bases between the two germline ends. CDR1 is SGHNT and CDR2 is YENEEA in the germline V gene. The length of the CDR3 is 12 residues.

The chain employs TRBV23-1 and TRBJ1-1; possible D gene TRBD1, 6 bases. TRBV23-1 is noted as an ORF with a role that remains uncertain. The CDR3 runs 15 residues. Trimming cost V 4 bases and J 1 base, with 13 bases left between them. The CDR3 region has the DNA TGCGCCAGCAGTCCCACAGGGAGGGGGAACACTGAAGCTTTCTTT. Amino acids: CASSPTGRGNTEAFF.